A single sample is the source of the 11 T cell receptor beta chains below, sequenced in a study of shared clonotypes between healthy human individuals. Clones were read by immunoSEQ multiplex PCR, and TCRdb kept only the in-frame ones, dropping some. The data hold millions of clones, with around 90% observed a single time. The sequenced material came from naive CD4+ T cells sorted from blood. Subset meaning: CD45RA+ positively selected. These receptors came from a man between 18 and 35 years old in good health.

This clone appeared a single time. The V call is TRBV30, the J call TRBJ2-7; D is perhaps TRBD1 (6 bases). From germline, CDR1 is GTSNPN and CDR2 SVGIG (reference sequence). The CDR3 is 12 amino acids. V lost 4 bases, J lost 5 bases, and 12 bases lay in between. This CDR3 is CAWTGAGHEQYF. Written as DNA, the CDR3 is TGTGCCTGGACAGGGGCCGGGCACGAGCAGTACTTC.

The CDR3 is CASSWDYSGNTIYF. CDR3 DNA sequence: TGTGCCAGCAGCTGGGACTACTCTGGAAACACCATATATTTT. The rearrangement links TRBV5-4 to TRBJ1-3; D possibly corresponds to TRBD1 (5 bases). The V end was cut by 3 bases, the J end by 0 bases, with 7 bases between. This CDR3 region has 14 residues. CDR1 SGHNT and CDR2 YYREEE come from the germline V gene (reference sequence). The whole variable domain, remainder taken from reference TRBV5-4 and TRBJ1-3, is ETGVTQSPTHLIKTRGQQVTLRCSSQSGHNTVSWYQQALGQGPQFIFQYYREEENGRGNFPPRFSGLQFPNYSSELNVNALELDDSALYLCASSWDYSGNTIYFGEGSWLTVV.

V is TRBV2 and J is TRBJ1-2, with 8 bases fitting TRBD1. J lost 8 bases, V lost 4 bases, and 6 bases had no gene match. CDR1 is SNHLY and CDR2 is FYNNEI in the germline V gene. This CDR3 has 13 residues. This CDR3 is CASSVTGEGGYTF. For the CDR3, the DNA is TGTGCCAGCAGTGTGACAGGGGAAGGAGGCTACACCTTC.

The rearrangement uses TRBV14 and TRBJ2-1, with a possible D match to TRBD1 (7 bases). V was trimmed by 2 bases and J by 4 bases, leaving 15 bases between them. CDR1 SGHDN and CDR2 FVKESK come from the germline V gene. This CDR3 is 16 amino acids long. The CDR3 DNA is TGTGCCAGCAGCCAAAGAAGGAGGGGGCGGTACAATGAGCAGTTCTTC. This gives the protein CASSQRRRGRYNEQFF.

J is TRBJ2-7 and V is TRBV5-6, with D perhaps matching TRBD1 or TRBD2 (5 bases each). Germline V CDR1 and CDR2: SGHDT, YYEEEE. The CDR3 extends over 16 amino acids. Trimming shortened V by 5 bases and J by 0 bases, and 18 bases separated the two germline ends. Here the CDR3 DNA reads TGTGCCAGCAGTTCGGGGCAGGGTAGACTCTCCTACGAGCAGTACTTC. Translation: CASSSGQGRLSYEQYF.

CDR3 DNA sequence: TGTGCCAGTAGGGACCCAGGGGGCCTAGGAAGCACTGAAGCTTTCTTT. Protein sequence: CASRDPGGLGSTEAFF. The genes are TRBV19 and TRBJ1-1; 8 bases match TRBD1. Germline lookup yields CDR1 LNHDA and CDR2 SQIVND (reference sequence). Trimming cost V 6 bases and J 4 bases; bases outside gene matches: 13. The CDR3 covers 16 residues.

This clone was seen more than once but under ten times. Other DNA sequences in the sample encode the same CDR3. The chain couples TRBV19 to TRBJ1-1; D not certain. The CDR3 covers 13 residues. V was cut by 5 bases and J by 1 base, with 8 bases left in between. Germline-derived CDR1 and CDR2 are LNHDA and SQIVND (reference sequence). CDR3 DNA: TGTGCCAGTAGTGGCCGGGGGAACACTGAAGCTTTCTTT. This translates into CASSGRGNTEAFF.

This chain joins TRBV5-6 and TRBJ2-1, with no clear D. The germline V gene has CDR1 SGHDT and CDR2 YYEEEE. The CDR3 contains 17 residues. The V end was cut by 2 bases, the J end by 3 bases, with 18 bases between. The CDR3 region is CASSLDSFRFSYNEQFF. CDR3 sequence (DNA): TGTGCCAGCAGCTTAGACTCCTTTAGGTTTAGCTACAATGAGCAGTTCTTC. The whole variable domain, filled in from reference TRBV5-6 and TRBJ2-1, reads DAGVTQSPTHLIKTRGQQVTLRCSPKSGHDTVSWYQQALGQGPQFIFQYYEEEERQRGNFPDRFSGHQFPNYSSELNVNALLLGDSALYLCASSLDSFRFSYNEQFFGPGTRLTVL.

The chain employs TRBV18 and TRBJ2-7; 7 bases are shared with TRBD1. Germline CDR1 and CDR2: KGHSH and LQKENI. This CDR3 contains 15 residues. The trim removed 2 bases at V and 3 bases at J, leaving 7 bases unmatched. The CDR3 coding sequence is TGTGCCAGCTCACCAACACCGGGACAGAACTACGAGCAGTACTTC. It yields the protein CASSPTPGQNYEQYF.

This chain connects TRBV11-3 to TRBJ2-1; a weak D match, TRBD1 (5 bases). This CDR3 comprises 14 residues. Trimming took 0 bases from V and 6 from J, leaving 9 bases between them. Per the germline V gene, CDR1 is SGHNT and CDR2 is YENEEA. CDR3 sequence: CASSLDRGVNEQFF. CDR3 nucleotide sequence: TGTGCCAGCAGCTTAGATAGGGGCGTCAATGAGCAGTTCTTC.

The CDR3 spells CASSFTQATEAFF. The CDR3 DNA reads as TGCGCCAGCAGCTTTACACAGGCCACTGAAGCTTTCTTT. The chain links TRBV5-1 to TRBJ1-1; D is perhaps TRBD1 (5 bases). The germline V gene encodes CDR1 SGHRS and CDR2 YFSETQ. The CDR3 is made up of 13 amino acids. Trimming shortened V by 2 bases and J by 4 bases, and 9 bases separated the two germline ends.